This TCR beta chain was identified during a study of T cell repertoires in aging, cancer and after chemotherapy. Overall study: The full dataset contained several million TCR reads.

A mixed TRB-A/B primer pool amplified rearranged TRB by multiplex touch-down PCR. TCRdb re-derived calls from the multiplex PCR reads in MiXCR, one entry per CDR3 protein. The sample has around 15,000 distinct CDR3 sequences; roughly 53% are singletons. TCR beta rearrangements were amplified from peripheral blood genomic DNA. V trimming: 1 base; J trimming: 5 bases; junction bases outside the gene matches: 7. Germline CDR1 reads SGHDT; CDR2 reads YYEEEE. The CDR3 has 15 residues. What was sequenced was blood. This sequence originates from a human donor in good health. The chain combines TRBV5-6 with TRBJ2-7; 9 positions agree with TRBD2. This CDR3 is CASSLSLAGKNEQYF. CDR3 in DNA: TGTGCCAGCAGCTTGAGTCTAGCGGGAAAGAACGAGCAGTACTTC.